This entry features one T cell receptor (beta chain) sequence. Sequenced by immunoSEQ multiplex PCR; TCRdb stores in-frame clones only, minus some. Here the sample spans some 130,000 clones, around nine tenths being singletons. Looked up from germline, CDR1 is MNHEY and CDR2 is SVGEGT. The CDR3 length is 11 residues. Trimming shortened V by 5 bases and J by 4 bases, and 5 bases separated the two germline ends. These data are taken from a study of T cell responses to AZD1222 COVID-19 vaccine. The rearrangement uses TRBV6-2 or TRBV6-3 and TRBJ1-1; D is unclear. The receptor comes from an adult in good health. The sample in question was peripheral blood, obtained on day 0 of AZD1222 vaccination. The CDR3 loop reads CASSPSTEAFF. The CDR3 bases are TGTGCCAGCAGTCCCTCCACTGAAGCTTTCTTT.